The source of this T cell receptor (beta chain) is a study of cytomegalovirus exposure and HLA in healthy donors. PCR primers comprised 60 Vbeta and 13 Jbeta primers. Source study methods: Later work found 65 million to 85 million unique TCR beta chains, with some 11 million shared. Clones were sequenced by immunoSEQ multiplex PCR, and TCRdb holds only the in-frame ones, with some missing. V and J calls and clone size are those listed in that table; D and trimming were worked out from the DNA. The sample carries around 130,000 clones, roughly 9% recorded once. Study observations and caveats: Beyond CMV serostatus, there was no information to go on about immune exposure. Later findings reportedly placed an Asian-associated ancestry cluster below the approximately 670-donor mean for N-insertions.

The CDR3 is made up of 14 amino acids. The germline V gene encodes CDR1 MNHEY and CDR2 SMNVEV (reference sequence). Losses at the gene ends were 5 bases for V and 5 bases for J; bases not matched to a gene: 6. On this clone itself: Its specificity is not known.

The clonotype comes from a middle-aged woman in good health and CMV-seropositive. What was sequenced was PBMCs. V gene TRBV27 combines with J gene TRBJ1-1, with TRBD1 matching 9 bases. For the CDR3, the DNA is TGTGCCAGCAGTACAGGGGGCGTTTGGACTGAAGCTTTCTTT. Residues: CASSTGGVWTEAFF.